This T cell receptor (beta chain) was identified in a study of response to subunit inactivated influenza vaccine. Study-level results: Authors proposed each seasonal influenza vaccination draws in few new T cells.

Points on this clonotype: What it binds is not known.

TCRdb re-derived calls from the RT-PCR reads in MiXCR, one entry per CDR3 protein. The sample carries over 750,000 distinct CDR3 sequences, 21% recorded once. The V segment lost 6 bases and the J segment 7 bases; nucleotides outside the gene matches: 8. Germline loops: CDR1 LGHDT, CDR2 YNNKEL (reference sequence). The CDR3 runs 15 residues. The input for sequencing was PBMCs from blood, taken approximately 5 days after vaccination. The clonotype was recovered from a man in his fifties who received an inactivated influenza vaccine. The chain is built from TRBV3-1 and TRBJ2-1; TRBD1 agrees at 11 bases. CDR3 amino acids: CASREDRGRSNEQFF. CDR3 coding DNA: TGTGCCAGCAGAGAGGACAGGGGGCGTAGTAATGAGCAGTTCTTC.